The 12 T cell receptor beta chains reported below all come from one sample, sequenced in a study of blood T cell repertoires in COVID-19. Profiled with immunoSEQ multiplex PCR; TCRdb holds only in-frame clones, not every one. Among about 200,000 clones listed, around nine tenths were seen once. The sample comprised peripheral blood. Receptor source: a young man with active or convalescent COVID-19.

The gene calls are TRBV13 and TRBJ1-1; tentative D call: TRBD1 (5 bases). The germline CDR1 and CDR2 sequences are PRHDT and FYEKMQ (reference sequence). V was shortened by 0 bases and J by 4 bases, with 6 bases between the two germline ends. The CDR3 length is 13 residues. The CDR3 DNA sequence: TGTGCCAGCAGCTTAGGAAGGGGCACTGAAGCTTTCTTT. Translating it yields CASSLGRGTEAFF.

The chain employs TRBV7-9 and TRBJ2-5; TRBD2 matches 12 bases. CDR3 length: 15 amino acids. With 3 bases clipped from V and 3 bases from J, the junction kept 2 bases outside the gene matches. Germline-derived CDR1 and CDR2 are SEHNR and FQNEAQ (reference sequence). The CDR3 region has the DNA TGTGCCAGCAGCTTGCCTAGCGGGAGGGAAGAGACCCAGTACTTC. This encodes CASSLPSGREETQYF.

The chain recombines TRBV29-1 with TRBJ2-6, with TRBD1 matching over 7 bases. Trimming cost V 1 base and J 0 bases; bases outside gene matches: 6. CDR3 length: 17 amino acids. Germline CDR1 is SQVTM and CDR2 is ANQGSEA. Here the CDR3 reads CSVEARDSNSGANVLTF. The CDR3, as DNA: TGCAGCGTTGAAGCACGGGACAGCAACTCTGGGGCCAACGTCCTGACTTTC.

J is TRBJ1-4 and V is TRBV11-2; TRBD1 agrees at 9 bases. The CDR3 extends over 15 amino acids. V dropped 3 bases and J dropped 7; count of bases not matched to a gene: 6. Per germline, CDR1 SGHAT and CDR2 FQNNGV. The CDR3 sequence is CASSFGTGSVEKLFF. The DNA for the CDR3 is TGTGCCAGCAGCTTCGGGACAGGGTCTGTTGAAAAACTGTTTTTT.

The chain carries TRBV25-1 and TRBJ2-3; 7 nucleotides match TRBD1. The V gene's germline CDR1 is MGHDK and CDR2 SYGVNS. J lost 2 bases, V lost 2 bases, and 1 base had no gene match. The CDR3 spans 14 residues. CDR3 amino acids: CASSEGQVTDTQYF. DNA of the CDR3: TGTGCCAGCAGTGAAGGACAGGTCACAGATACGCAGTATTTT.

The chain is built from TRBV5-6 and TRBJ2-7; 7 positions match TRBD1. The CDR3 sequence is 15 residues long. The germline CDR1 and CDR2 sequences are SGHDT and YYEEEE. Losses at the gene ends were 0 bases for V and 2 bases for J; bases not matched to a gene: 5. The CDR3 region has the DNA TGTGCCAGCAGCTTGGCCGGGACAGAAACCTACGAGCAGTACTTC. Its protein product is CASSLAGTETYEQYF.

CDR3 DNA sequence: TGTGCCAGCAGTGAATTCTCAACCAGGCTCTCCTCTGGAAACACCATATATTTT. Translated: CASSEFSTRLSSGNTIYF. This chain joins TRBV25-1 and TRBJ1-3; no clear D. This CDR3 spans 18 amino acids. The V end lost 1 base, the J end lost 0 bases, and 16 bases lay between the germline ends. Germline lookup yields CDR1 MGHDK and CDR2 SYGVNS.

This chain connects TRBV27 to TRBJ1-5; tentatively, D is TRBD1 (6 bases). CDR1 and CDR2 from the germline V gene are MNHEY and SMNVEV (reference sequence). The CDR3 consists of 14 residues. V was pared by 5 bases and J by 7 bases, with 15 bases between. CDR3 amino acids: CASSEQGPNQPQHF. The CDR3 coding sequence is TGTGCCAGCAGTGAACAGGGCCCCAACCAGCCCCAGCATTTT.

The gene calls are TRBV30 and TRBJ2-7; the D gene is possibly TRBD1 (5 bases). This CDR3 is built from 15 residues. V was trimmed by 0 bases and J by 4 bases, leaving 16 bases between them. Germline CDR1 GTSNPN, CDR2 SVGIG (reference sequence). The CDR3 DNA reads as TGTGCCTGGAGTGTACAAGGGGCCTCTACATACGAGCAGTACTTC. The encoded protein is CAWSVQGASTYEQYF.

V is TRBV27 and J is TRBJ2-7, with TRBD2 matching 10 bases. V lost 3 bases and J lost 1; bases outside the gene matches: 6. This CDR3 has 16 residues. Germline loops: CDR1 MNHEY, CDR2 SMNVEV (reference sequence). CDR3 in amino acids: CASSLGRTSGSYEQYF. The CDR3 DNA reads TGTGCCAGCAGTTTGGGGCGGACTAGCGGTTCCTACGAGCAGTACTTC.

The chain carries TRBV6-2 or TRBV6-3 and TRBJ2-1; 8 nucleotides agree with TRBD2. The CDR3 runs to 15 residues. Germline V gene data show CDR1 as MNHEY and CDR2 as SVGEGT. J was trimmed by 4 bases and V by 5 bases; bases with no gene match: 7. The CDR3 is CASSKLAARYNEQFF. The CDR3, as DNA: TGTGCCAGCAGTAAACTAGCGGCAAGATACAATGAGCAGTTCTTC.

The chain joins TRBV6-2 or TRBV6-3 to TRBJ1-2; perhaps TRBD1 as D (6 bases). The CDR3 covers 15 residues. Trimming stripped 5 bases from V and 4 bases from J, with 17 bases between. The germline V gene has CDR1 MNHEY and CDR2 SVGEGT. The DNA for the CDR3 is TGTGCCAGCAGTCGGGGGGCCGGAGGGGGCTATGGCTACACCTTC. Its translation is CASSRGAGGGYGYTF.